The source of this TCR beta chain is a study of T cells in Graves' hyperthyroidism and ophthalmopathy. This clonotype has just a few counts. The CDR3 has 13 residues. Germline CDR1 reads MDHEN; CDR2 reads SYDVKM. V was clipped by 3 bases and J by 5 bases, with 10 bases between them. Authors of the study amplified TCR beta CDR3 regions from RNA transcripts. TCR CDR3 regions were first amplified by RT-PCR with HTBI primers. TCRdb reprocessed the multiplex PCR reads with MiXCR, giving one entry per CDR3 protein. Of 300,000 or so distinct CDR3 sequences detected, 16% appear once; the ten largest clones hold 33%.

Sequencing used blood. This sequence joins TRBV28 and TRBJ1-2; a possible D gene is TRBD1 (5 bases). This sequence was found in a man younger than 40 with Graves' hyperthyroidism. The CDR3 DNA is TGTGCCAGCAGTTTGCCGGGGGTATATGGCTACACCTTC. Its protein product is CASSLPGVYGYTF.